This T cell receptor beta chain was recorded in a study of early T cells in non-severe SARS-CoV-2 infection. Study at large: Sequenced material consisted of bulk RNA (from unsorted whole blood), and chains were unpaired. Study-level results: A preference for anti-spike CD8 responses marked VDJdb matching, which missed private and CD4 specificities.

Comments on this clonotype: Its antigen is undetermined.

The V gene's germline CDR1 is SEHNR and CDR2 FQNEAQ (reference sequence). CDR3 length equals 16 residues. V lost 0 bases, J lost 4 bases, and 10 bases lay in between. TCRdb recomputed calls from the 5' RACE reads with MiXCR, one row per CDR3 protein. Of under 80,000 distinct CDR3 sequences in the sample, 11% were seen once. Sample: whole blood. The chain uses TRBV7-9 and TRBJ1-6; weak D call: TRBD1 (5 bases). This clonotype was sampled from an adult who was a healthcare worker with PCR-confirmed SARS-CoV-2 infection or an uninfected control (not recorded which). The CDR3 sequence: CASSLAGAGYNSPLHF. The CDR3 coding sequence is TGTGCCAGCAGCTTAGCGGGCGCAGGGTATAATTCACCCCTCCACTTT. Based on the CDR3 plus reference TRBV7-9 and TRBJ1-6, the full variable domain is DTGVSQNPRHKITKRGQNVTFRCDPISEHNRLYWYRQTLGQGPEFLTYFQNEAQLEKSRLLSDRFSAERPKGSFSTLEIQRTEQGDSAMYLCASSLAGAGYNSPLHFGNGTRLTVT.